This T cell receptor beta chain comes out of a study of beta chain features in type 1 diabetes. This CDR3 has 14 amino acids. Germline lookup yields CDR1 MNHEY and CDR2 SVGAGI. V lost 2 bases and J 9 bases, leaving 16 bases between the germline ends. Reverse transcription of all isolated RNA meant that expressed TCRB transcripts were sequenced. TCRdb keeps only in-frame clones here, not all; method: immunoSEQ multiplex PCR. The sample lists tens of thousands of clones, 25% to 35% occurring once. The TCR was taken from a woman younger than 30 in good health. The V and J genes are TRBV6-5 and TRBJ2-5, with D maybe TRBD2 (6 bases). Sequencing used stem cell memory CD4+ T cells from blood. This chain's CDR3 is CASSYLQAGEAQYF. The CDR3 DNA sequence: TGTGCCAGCAGTTACCTCCAGGCCGGGGAGGCCCAGTACTTC.